This is a list of T cell receptor beta chains from one sample in a study of T cell repertoires in cytomegalovirus infection. TCRdb used MiXCR to reprocess the reads, holding one entry per CDR3 protein. Of about a million distinct CDR3 sequences in the sample, around 31% are singletons; the top ten hold roughly an eighth. These receptors' antigens are unknown. Sequenced here: cultured CD8+ T cells from PBMCs, sampled from culture after CMV antigen stimulation. The receptors were sampled from a human donor in good health (CMV status not recorded). Some clones in this sample may be carry-over from other donors' samples. The CDR3 runs from the conserved cysteine through the conserved F or W.

j_call v_call cdr3_aa
TRBJ1-2 TRBV20-1 CSAVGGANSNYGYTF
TRBJ2-3 TRBV7-6 CASSFPGLTDTQYF
TRBJ2-5 TRBV12-3/TRBV12-4 CASSFSTGQETQYF
TRBJ1-5 TRBV9 CASSVGRNQPQHF
TRBJ2-1 TRBV6-1 CASSEVLAGGSNEQFF
TRBJ2-1 TRBV5-6 CASTTLAGSSYNEQFF
TRBJ1-1 TRBV20-1 CSARDRGLASNTEAFF
TRBJ2-4 TRBV7-9 CASSYGLGPNIQYF
TRBJ2-7 TRBV6-1 CASSDGQGPLSYEQYF
TRBJ1-6 TRBV9 CASSAQGVNSPLHF
TRBJ1-6 TRBV6-8 CASSTGTGLLGDNSPLHF
TRBJ1-5 TRBV7-6 CASSLEGGGPGLYQPQHF
TRBJ2-1 TRBV7-9 CASSPPQNIVGTSGGANEQFF
TRBJ2-2 TRBV7-2 CASKRSNTGELFF
TRBJ2-5 TRBV4-1 CASSQGRGEETQYF
TRBJ2-5 TRBV7-6 CASSLRQGEETQYF
TRBJ2-5 TRBV20-1 CSARRLEETQYF
TRBJ2-3 TRBV7-9 CASSPATGEDTDTQYF
TRBJ1-1 TRBV5-5 CASSWFGQNTEAFF
TRBJ2-7 TRBV19 CASSILNEQQYF
TRBJ2-1 TRBV9 CASSVEDSSYNEQFF
TRBJ2-1 TRBV9 CASTPVDLVRNEQFF
TRBJ1-2 TRBV27 CASSSGYGYTF
TRBJ1-6 TRBV27 CASSLSMSTGTDSPLHF
TRBJ2-1 TRBV6-6 CASSYVYRGASSYNEQFF
TRBJ2-5 TRBV24-1 CATSDLVKEDQYF
TRBJ1-3 TRBV6-1 CASGPLSSGNTIYF
TRBJ2-1 TRBV7-9 CASSPSWGPNEQFF
TRBJ1-5 TRBV27 CASRAGVGNQPQHF
TRBJ2-2 TRBV7-9 CASSLLSGGPTGELFF
TRBJ2-1 TRBV6-2/TRBV6-3 CASSYAPRASGVGNEQFF
TRBJ1-2 TRBV11-1 CASSLGALPDDGYTF
TRBJ2-3 TRBV5-4 CASSWGGISTDTQYF
TRBJ1-5 TRBV7-2 CASSQGLGTTGNQPQHF
TRBJ2-1 TRBV2 CASSEVGGPYNEQFF
TRBJ2-1 TRBV7-3 CASSLWGEFSSYNEQFF
TRBJ1-5 TRBV10-3 CAITRDSDQPQHF
TRBJ2-5 TRBV7-9 CASSSPREGDQETQYF
TRBJ2-7 TRBV7-6 CASSLSASGGDYEQYF
TRBJ1-2 TRBV5-8 CASSLVSAGDYTF
TRBJ1-5 TRBV7-9 CASSLDRGPYSNQPQHF
TRBJ2-2 TRBV7-6 CASSLEGSDPGELFF